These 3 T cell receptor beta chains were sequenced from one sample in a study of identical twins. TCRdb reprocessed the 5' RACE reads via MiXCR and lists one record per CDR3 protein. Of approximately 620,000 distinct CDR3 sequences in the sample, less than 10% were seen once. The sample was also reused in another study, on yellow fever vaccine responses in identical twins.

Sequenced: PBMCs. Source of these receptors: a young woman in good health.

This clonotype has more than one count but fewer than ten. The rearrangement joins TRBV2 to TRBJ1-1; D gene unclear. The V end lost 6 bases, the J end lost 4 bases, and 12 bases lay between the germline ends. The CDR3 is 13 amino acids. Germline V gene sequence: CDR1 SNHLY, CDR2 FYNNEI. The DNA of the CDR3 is TGTGCCAGCAGAAATGAAGTGGTCACTGAAGCTTTCTTT. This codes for CASRNEVVTEAFF.

The CDR3: CASSPTSIEQFF. As DNA, the CDR3 is TGTGCCAGCAGCCCCACTAGCATTGAGCAGTTCTTC. The chain joins TRBV7-8 to TRBJ2-1; D is possibly TRBD2 (6 bases). From germline, CDR1 is SGHVS and CDR2 FQNEAQ. The V and J ends lost 5 bases and 9 bases respectively, with 11 bases between them. CDR3 length equals 12 residues.

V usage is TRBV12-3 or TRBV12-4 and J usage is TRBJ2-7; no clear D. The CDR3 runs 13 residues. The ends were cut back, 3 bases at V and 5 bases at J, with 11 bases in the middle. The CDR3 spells CASSFLIRDEQYF. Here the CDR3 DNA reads TGTGCCAGCAGTTTCCTGATAAGGGACGAGCAGTACTTC.